This T cell receptor beta chain was found in a study of T cell responses to AZD1222 COVID-19 vaccine. V was trimmed by 3 bases and J by 8 bases, leaving 11 bases between them. CDR1 and CDR2 (germline): SGHTA, FQGNSA. This CDR3 is 14 amino acids long. This table comes from immunoSEQ multiplex PCR, and its TCRdb copy is limited to in-frame clones, with some not included. The top ten clones hold 5.1% of a sample with 150,000 to 200,000 clones, 94% of them seen once. The clonotype originates from an adult who received the AZD1222 COVID-19 vaccine. V usage is TRBV7-2 and J usage is TRBJ1-6, with a tentative D call TRBD1 (6 bases). Sequencing was performed on peripheral blood, taken 28 days after the second AZD1222 dose. CDR3 coding DNA: TGTGCCAGCAGCTTTGGGGGGGGCCATTCACCCCTCCACTTT. It is translated as CASSFGGGHSPLHF.